This T cell receptor beta chain was captured in a study of T cell responses to AZD1222 COVID-19 vaccine. General study points: Regions left unmutated in variants are reportedly the target of nearly half of spike-specific TCRs.

This CDR3 is 12 amino acids long. CDR1 and CDR2 (germline): MGHDK, SYGVNS. The V end lost 1 base, the J end lost 2 bases, and 2 bases lay between the germline ends. In the case of this clone: Its antigen is undetermined.

The data were produced by immunoSEQ multiplex PCR, yet TCRdb's version contains in-frame clones alone and is incomplete. This repertoire shows about 130,000 clones, roughly 85% found once; its top ten account for 7.5% to 8%. The sequence derives from an adult in good health. The input for sequencing was peripheral blood, taken on day 0 of AZD1222 vaccination. This chain connects TRBV25-1 to TRBJ1-2; D not certain. CDR3 region: CASSELNYGYTF. The CDR3, as DNA: TGTGCCAGCAGTGAATTGAACTATGGCTACACCTTC.